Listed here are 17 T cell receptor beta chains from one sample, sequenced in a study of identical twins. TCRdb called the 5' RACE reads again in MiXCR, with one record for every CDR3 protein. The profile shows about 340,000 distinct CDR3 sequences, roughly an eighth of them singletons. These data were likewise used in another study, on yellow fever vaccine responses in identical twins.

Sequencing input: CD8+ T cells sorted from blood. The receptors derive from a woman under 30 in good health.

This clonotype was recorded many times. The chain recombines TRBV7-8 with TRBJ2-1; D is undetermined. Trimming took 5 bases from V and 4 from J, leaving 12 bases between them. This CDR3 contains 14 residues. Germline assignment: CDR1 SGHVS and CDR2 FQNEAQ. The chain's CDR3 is CASSPLVVYNEQFF. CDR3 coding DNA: TGTGCCAGCAGCCCCCTGGTAGTTTACAATGAGCAGTTCTTC.

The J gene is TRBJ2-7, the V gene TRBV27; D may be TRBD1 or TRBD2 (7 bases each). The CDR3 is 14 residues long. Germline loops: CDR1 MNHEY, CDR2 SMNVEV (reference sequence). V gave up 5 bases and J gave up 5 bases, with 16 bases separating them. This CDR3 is CASSPQGGAHEQYV. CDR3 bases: TGTGCCAGCAGTCCTCAGGGGGGGGCCCACGAGCAGTACGTC.

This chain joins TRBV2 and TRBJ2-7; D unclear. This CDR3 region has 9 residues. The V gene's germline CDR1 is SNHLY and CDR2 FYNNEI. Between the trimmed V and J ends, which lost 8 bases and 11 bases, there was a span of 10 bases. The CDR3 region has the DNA TGTGCCAGCGGCGTGTCGGAGTACTTC. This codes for CASGVSEYF.

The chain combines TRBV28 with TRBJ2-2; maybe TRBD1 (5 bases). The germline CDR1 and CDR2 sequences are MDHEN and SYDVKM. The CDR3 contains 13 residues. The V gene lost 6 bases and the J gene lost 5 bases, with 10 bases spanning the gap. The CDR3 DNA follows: TGTGCCAGCAGACCCAGACAGACCGGGGAGCTGTTTTTT. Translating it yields CASRPRQTGELFF.

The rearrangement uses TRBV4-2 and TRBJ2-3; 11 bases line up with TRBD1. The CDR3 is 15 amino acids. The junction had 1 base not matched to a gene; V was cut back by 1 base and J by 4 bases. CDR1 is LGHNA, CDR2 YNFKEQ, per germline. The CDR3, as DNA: TGTGCCAGCAGCCAAGGGACAGGGGGCGCAGATACGCAGTATTTT. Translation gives CASSQGTGGADTQYF.

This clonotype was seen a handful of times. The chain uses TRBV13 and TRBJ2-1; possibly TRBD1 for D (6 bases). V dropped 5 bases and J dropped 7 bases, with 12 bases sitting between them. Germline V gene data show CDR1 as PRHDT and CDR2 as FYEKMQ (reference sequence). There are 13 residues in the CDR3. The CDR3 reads CASSTSTGNEQFF. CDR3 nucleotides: TGTGCCAGCAGCACATCGACAGGTAATGAGCAGTTCTTC.

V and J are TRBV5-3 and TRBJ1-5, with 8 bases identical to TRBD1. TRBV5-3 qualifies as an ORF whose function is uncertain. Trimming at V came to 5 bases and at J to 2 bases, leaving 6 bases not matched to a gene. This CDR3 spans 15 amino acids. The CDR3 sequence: CARRTGEQGNQPQHF. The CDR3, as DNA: TGTGCCAGAAGGACAGGGGAACAAGGCAATCAGCCCCAGCATTTT.

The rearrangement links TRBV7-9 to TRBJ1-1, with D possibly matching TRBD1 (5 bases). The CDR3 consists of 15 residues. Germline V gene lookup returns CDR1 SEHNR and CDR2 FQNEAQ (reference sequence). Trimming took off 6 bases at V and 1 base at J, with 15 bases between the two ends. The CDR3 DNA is TGTGCCAGCAGTTACTCCGGGACCGGGAACACTGAAGCTTTCTTT. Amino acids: CASSYSGTGNTEAFF. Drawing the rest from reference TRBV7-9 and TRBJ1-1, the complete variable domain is DTGVSQNPRHKITKRGQNVTFRCDPISEHNRLYWYRQTLGQGPEFLTYFQNEAQLEKSRLLSDRFSAERPKGSFSTLEIQRTEQGDSAMYLCASSYSGTGNTEAFFGQGTRLTVV.

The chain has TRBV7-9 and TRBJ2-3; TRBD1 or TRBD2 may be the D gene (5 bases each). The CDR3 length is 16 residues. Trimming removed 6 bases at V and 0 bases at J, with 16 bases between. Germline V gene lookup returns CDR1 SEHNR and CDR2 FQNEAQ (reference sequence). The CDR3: CASRPRPGPSTDTQYF. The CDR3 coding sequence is TGTGCCAGCAGACCCCGCCCGGGACCCAGCACAGATACGCAGTATTTT. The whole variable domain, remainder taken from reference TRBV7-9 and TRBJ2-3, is DTGVSQNPRHKITKRGQNVTFRCDPISEHNRLYWYRQTLGQGPEFLTYFQNEAQLEKSRLLSDRFSAERPKGSFSTLEIQRTEQGDSAMYLCASRPRPGPSTDTQYFGPGTRLTVL.

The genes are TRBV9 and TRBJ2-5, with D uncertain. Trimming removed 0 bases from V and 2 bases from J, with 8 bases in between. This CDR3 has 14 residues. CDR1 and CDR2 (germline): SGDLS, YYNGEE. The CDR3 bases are TGTGCCAGCAGCGTAGAGGCAGATCAAGAGACCCAGTACTTC. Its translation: CASSVEADQETQYF.

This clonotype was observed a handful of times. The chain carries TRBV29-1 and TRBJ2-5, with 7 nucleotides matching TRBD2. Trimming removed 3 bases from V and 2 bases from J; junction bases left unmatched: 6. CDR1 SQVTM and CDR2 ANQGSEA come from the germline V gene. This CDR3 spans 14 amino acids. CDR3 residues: CSVDLAANQETQYF. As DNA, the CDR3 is TGCAGCGTTGATCTAGCGGCGAATCAAGAGACCCAGTACTTC.

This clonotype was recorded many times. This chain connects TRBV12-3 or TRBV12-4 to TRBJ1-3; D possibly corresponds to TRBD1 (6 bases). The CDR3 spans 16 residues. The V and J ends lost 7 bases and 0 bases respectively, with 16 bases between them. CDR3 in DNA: TGTGCCAGCACCCCGACAGGCCCGGACTCTGGAAACACCATATATTTT. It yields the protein CASTPTGPDSGNTIYF.

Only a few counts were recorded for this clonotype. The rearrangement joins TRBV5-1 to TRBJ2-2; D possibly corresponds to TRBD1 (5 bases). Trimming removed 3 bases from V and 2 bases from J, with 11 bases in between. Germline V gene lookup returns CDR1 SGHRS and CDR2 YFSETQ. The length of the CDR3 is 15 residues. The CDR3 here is CASSSRTTNTGELFF. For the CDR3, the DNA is TGCGCCAGCAGCTCTAGGACAACCAACACCGGGGAGCTGTTTTTT.

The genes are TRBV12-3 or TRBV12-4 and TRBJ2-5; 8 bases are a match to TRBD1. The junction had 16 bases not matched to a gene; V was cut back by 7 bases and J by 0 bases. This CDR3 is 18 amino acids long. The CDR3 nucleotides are TGTGCCAGCACCCCAGGACAGGGACTGTCCTATGACCAAGAGACCCAGTACTTC. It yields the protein CASTPGQGLSYDQETQYF.

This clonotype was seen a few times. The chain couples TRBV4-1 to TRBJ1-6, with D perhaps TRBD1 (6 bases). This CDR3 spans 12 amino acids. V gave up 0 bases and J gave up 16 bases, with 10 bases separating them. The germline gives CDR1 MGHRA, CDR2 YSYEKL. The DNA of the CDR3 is TGCGCCAGCAGCCAAGAACCGGGACATCTCCACTTT. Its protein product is CASSQEPGHLHF.

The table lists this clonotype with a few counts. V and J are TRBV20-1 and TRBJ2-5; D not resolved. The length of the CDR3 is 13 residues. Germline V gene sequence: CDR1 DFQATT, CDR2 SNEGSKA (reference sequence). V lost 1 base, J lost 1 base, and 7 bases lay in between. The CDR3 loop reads CSARVALQETQYF. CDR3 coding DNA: TGCAGTGCTAGAGTTGCCCTCCAAGAGACCCAGTACTTC.

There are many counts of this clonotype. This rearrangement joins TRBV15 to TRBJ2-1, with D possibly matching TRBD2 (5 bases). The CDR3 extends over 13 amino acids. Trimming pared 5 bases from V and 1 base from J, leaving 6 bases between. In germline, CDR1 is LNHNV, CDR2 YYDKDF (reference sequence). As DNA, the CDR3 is TGTGCCACCAGCGGGAGTTCCTACAATGAGCAGTTCTTC. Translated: CATSGSSYNEQFF.